This T cell receptor (beta chain) was found in a study of Ad26.COV2.S vaccination and SARS-CoV-2 variants. Study as a whole: Of the COV1001 trial arms, the Ad26.COV2.S arm included the donor.

Treatment noted: about 20 received Ad26.COV2.S at low or high dose, single or two shots; 5 received placebo; per-sample allocation not given. Collection of the samples took place on day 63 after the first injection of vaccine or placebo. On this clone: What it binds is unknown.

Clones were read by immunoSEQ multiplex PCR, and TCRdb kept only the in-frame ones, dropping some. The data show roughly 300,000 clones, with roughly 90% seen just once and around 6.4% held by the top ten. General study findings and limits: Higher spike-specific TCR breadth was found in vaccine recipients than in placebo recipients. Quantification of TCR breadth and depth may have yielded underestimates of total T cell responses.

This CDR3 region has 13 residues. Germline loops: CDR1 MDHEN, CDR2 SYDVKM. The source of this sequence is a person aged 18 to 59 who received the Ad26.COV2.S COVID-19 vaccine or a placebo. The specimen was peripheral blood, collected in a trial of Ad26.COV2.S vaccine versus placebo. The chain recombines TRBV28 with TRBJ2-7, with D tentatively TRBD1 or TRBD2 (5 bases each). The CDR3 protein is CVSSGSMIYEQYF. CDR3 DNA: TGTGTTTCGTCAGGGAGTATGATTTACGAGCAGTACTTC.